Following are 30 T cell receptor beta chains from one sample sequenced in a study of vaccination effects on CD4 cells after COVID-19. Sequenced by immunoSEQ multiplex PCR; TCRdb stores in-frame clones only, minus some. Altogether about 70,000 clones are present, about 80% being singletons, with the ten largest covering 12%. No antigen has been assigned to these receptors. ViraFEST expansion of antigen-specific CD4+ T cells with viral peptide pools preceded sequencing. Culture proceeded for 10 days, and CD4+ T cells were then isolated. In the vaccine recipients, nucleocapsid antibodies were negative and there was no prior SARS-CoV-2 infection. The sample in question was CD4+ T cells from PBMCs cultured with SARS-CoV-2 spike peptides, obtained before COVID-19 vaccination. The source is a human donor who received a COVID-19 vaccine.

V and J are TRBV6-5 and TRBJ1-2; tentatively, D is TRBD1 (5 bases). Germline CDR1 is MNHEY and CDR2 is SVGAGI. This CDR3 is built from 16 residues. Trimming pared 0 bases from V and 8 bases from J, leaving 19 bases between. CDR3 sequence: CASSYSGTGAWRGYTF. CDR3 nucleotide sequence: TGTGCCAGCAGTTACTCCGGGACGGGCGCCTGGAGGGGCTACACCTTC.

The gene calls are TRBV5-1 and TRBJ2-7; 10 bases fit TRBD2. This CDR3 has 15 amino acids. The germline gives CDR1 SGHRS, CDR2 YFSETQ. The V gene end was trimmed by 4 bases and the J gene end by 0 bases; junction bases not matched to a gene: 4. The CDR3 DNA follows: TGCGCCAGCAGCCTCGGGACTAGCGACTCCTACGAGCAGTACGTC. This codes for CASSLGTSDSYEQYV.

This chain connects TRBV6-4 to TRBJ1-4, with D possibly TRBD1 on 5 matching bases. CDR3 length: 14 amino acids. Looked up from germline, CDR1 is MRHNA and CDR2 is SNTAGT. Trimming took 3 bases from V and 3 from J, leaving 8 bases between them. The CDR3 DNA reads TGTGCCAGCAGTGAGACGGGGGCTAATGAAAAACTGTTTTTT. Protein product: CASSETGANEKLFF.

The CDR3 spells CASSLVLGGNEQFF. CDR3 nucleotides: TGTGCCAGCAGCTTAGTTTTAGGGGGCAATGAGCAGTTCTTC. The chain recombines TRBV7-8 with TRBJ2-1, with D maybe TRBD1 (6 bases). Per the germline V gene, CDR1 is SGHVS and CDR2 is FQNEAQ. V lost 1 base to trimming and J lost 6 bases, with 10 bases between them. The CDR3 has 14 amino acids. The whole variable domain, remainder taken from reference TRBV7-8 and TRBJ2-1, is GAGVSQSPRYKVAKRGQDVALRCDPISGHVSLFWYQQALGQGPEFLTYFQNEAQLDKSGLPSDRFFAERPEGSVSTLKIQRTQQEDSAVYLCASSLVLGGNEQFFGPGTRLTVL.

The chain employs TRBV18 and TRBJ2-5, with 10 nucleotides matching TRBD2. The CDR3 has 15 residues. V lost 3 bases, J lost 1 base, and 2 bases stayed unmatched. Germline CDR1 KGHSH, CDR2 LQKENI. DNA of the CDR3: TGTGCCAGCTCACCTCTAGCGGGGGCCCAAGAGACCCAGTACTTC. Translating gives CASSPLAGAQETQYF.

The chain links TRBV6-5 to TRBJ1-2, with 9 bases aligning to TRBD1. In germline, CDR1 is MNHEY, CDR2 SVGAGI. The length of the CDR3 is 13 residues. V trimming: 7 bases; J trimming: 8 bases; junction bases outside the gene matches: 8. The chain's CDR3 is CASTPGTGNGYTF. DNA of the CDR3: TGTGCCAGCACTCCCGGGACAGGGAACGGCTACACCTTC.

This clone has just a few counts. The chain employs TRBV6-5 and TRBJ1-2, with TRBD1 matching over 10 bases. The germline gives CDR1 MNHEY, CDR2 SVGAGI. CDR3 size: 13 residues. Trimming cost V 8 bases and J 5 bases; bases outside gene matches: 5. The CDR3 region has the DNA TGTGCCAGCGTTCGGGACAGGGGTTATGGCTACACCTTC. This sequence encodes CASVRDRGYGYTF.

The rearrangement uses TRBV19 and TRBJ2-5; 7 bases are a match to TRBD2. Trimming removed 5 bases from V and 5 bases from J; junction bases left unmatched: 11. CDR3 length equals 15 residues. CDR1 is LNHDA, CDR2 SQIVND, per germline (reference sequence). Here the CDR3 reads CASSPLGGVGETQYF. In DNA, the CDR3 is TGTGCCAGTAGTCCGCTTGGGGGGGTGGGGGAGACCCAGTACTTC. Based on the CDR3 plus reference TRBV19 and TRBJ2-5, the full variable domain is DGGITQSPKYLFRKEGQNVTLSCEQNLNHDAMYWYRQDPGQGLRLIYYSQIVNDFQKGDIAEGYSVSREKKESFPLTVTSAQKNPTAFYLCASSPLGGVGETQYFGPGTRLLVL.

The CDR3 DNA follows: TGTGCCAGCAGCCAAGCTCGGGGTTCAAACACTGAAGCTTTCTTT. This codes for CASSQARGSNTEAFF. The chain combines TRBV14 with TRBJ1-1; D not certain. CDR1 is SGHDN and CDR2 is FVKESK in the germline V gene. This CDR3 spans 15 amino acids. Trimming pared 1 base from V and 2 bases from J, leaving 11 bases between.

This clone was seen only a few times. The chain uses TRBV11-2 and TRBJ2-7; 7 positions agree with TRBD1. This CDR3 spans 14 amino acids. CDR1 is SGHAT and CDR2 is FQNNGV in the germline V gene. V dropped 1 base and J dropped 6; count of bases not matched to a gene: 6. DNA for the CDR3: TGTGCCAGCAGCTTAGGACAGGGTTCGCTCGAGCAGTACGTC. Protein: CASSLGQGSLEQYV.

This clone was detected once. V usage is TRBV5-1 and J usage is TRBJ2-2; possibly TRBD1 or TRBD2 for D (5 bases each). The CDR3 contains 15 residues. The V end was cut by 6 bases, the J end by 0 bases, with 12 bases between. Per the germline V gene, CDR1 is SGHRS and CDR2 is YFSETQ. The CDR3 bases are TGCGCCAGCATGAAGGGGAGCCCGAACACCGGGGAGCTGTTTTTT. It encodes CASMKGSPNTGELFF.

The chain couples TRBV5-1 to TRBJ2-1, with D perhaps matching TRBD1 (7 bases). CDR3 length: 16 residues. In germline, CDR1 is SGHRS, CDR2 YFSETQ. The ends were cut back, 4 bases at V and 4 bases at J, with 18 bases in the middle. CDR3 region: CASSLLLAGGYNEQFF. For the CDR3, the DNA is TGCGCCAGCAGCCTGCTCTTGGCAGGGGGGTACAATGAGCAGTTCTTC. The full variable domain, its missing parts supplied by reference TRBV5-1 and TRBJ2-1, is KAGVTQTPRYLIKTRGQQVTLSCSPISGHRSVSWYQQTPGQGLQFLFEYFSETQRNKGNFPGRFSGRQFSNSRSEMNVSTLELGDSALYLCASSLLLAGGYNEQFFGPGTRLTVL.

The rearrangement joins TRBV7-6 to TRBJ1-1; possible D gene TRBD1, 6 bases. Germline CDR1 is SGHVS and CDR2 is FNYEAQ. The CDR3 covers 16 residues. V was pared by 5 bases and J by 6 bases, with 22 bases between. The CDR3 DNA follows: TGTGCCAGCAGCGCCGGAACAGGGCGATATACGTCTGAAGCTTTCTTT. Amino acid sequence: CASSAGTGRYTSEAFF. Full variable domain (outside the CDR3, taken from reference TRBV7-6 and TRBJ1-1): GAGVSQSPRYKVTKRGQDVALRCDPISGHVSLYWYRQALGQGPEFLTYFNYEAQQDKSGLPNDRFSAERPEGSISTLTIQRTEQRDSAMYRCASSAGTGRYTSEAFFGQGTRLTVV.

The chain joins TRBV18 to TRBJ2-6, with D possibly being TRBD1 or TRBD2 (5 bases each). Trimming pared 5 bases from V and 0 bases from J, leaving 14 bases between. Germline loops: CDR1 KGHSH, CDR2 LQKENI. This CDR3 region has 17 residues. The CDR3 coding sequence is TGTGCCAGCTCATTCGGGGACCGGAGCTCTGGGGCCAACGTCCTGACTTTC. Amino acid sequence: CASSFGDRSSGANVLTF.

This chain connects TRBV2 to TRBJ1-1; D is ambiguous. Trimming stripped 7 bases from V and 0 bases from J, with 3 bases between. The CDR3 contains 11 residues. Looked up from germline, CDR1 is SNHLY and CDR2 is FYNNEI. The DNA for the CDR3 is TGTGCCAGCATCATGAACACTGAAGCTTTCTTT. As protein: CASIMNTEAFF. Using reference TRBV2 and TRBJ1-1 for the parts outside the CDR3, the full variable domain is EPEVTQTPSHQVTQMGQEVILRCVPISNHLYFYWYRQILGQKVEFLVSFYNNEISEKSEIFDDQFSVERPDGSNFTLKIRSTKLEDSAMYFCASIMNTEAFFGQGTRLTVV.

The gene calls are TRBV6-2 or TRBV6-3 and TRBJ2-7, with unresolved D. Trimming left V 4 bases short and J 7 bases short, with 14 bases between. This CDR3 contains 13 residues. Germline CDR1 is MNHEY and CDR2 is SVGEGT. CDR3 sequence reads: CASSSLASSEQYV. CDR3 DNA: TGTGCCAGCAGTTCCCTCGCCAGTTCTGAGCAGTACGTC.

The chain combines TRBV6-2 or TRBV6-3 with TRBJ1-2, with D hard to call. This CDR3 contains 15 residues. V lost 2 bases to trimming and J lost 0 bases, with 10 bases between them. Germline V lookup: CDR1 MNHEY, CDR2 SVGEGT. This CDR3 is CASSYEAAANYGYTF. CDR3 DNA sequence: TGTGCCAGCAGTTACGAGGCAGCGGCTAACTATGGCTACACCTTC.

This chain uses TRBV6-4 with TRBJ2-7, with D possibly being TRBD1 (6 bases). CDR3 length equals 12 residues. With 4 bases removed from V and 6 bases from J, the gap between germline ends came to 10 bases. CDR1 and CDR2 from the germline V gene are MRHNA and SNTAGT. CDR3 sequence: CASSARGIEQYV. CDR3 DNA sequence: TGTGCCAGCAGTGCTAGGGGGATCGAGCAGTACGTC.

This chain joins TRBV5-4 and TRBJ2-5; no reliable D call. CDR1 is SGHNT and CDR2 is YYREEE in the germline V gene (reference sequence). This CDR3 spans 13 amino acids. Between the trimmed V and J ends, which lost 0 bases and 2 bases, there was a span of 5 bases. CDR3 in amino acids: CASSLAQQETQYF. As DNA, the CDR3 is TGTGCCAGCAGCTTGGCACAGCAAGAGACCCAGTACTTC.

The V gene is TRBV9, the J gene TRBJ1-1; perhaps TRBD1 as D (5 bases). This CDR3 comprises 13 residues. Trimming left V 3 bases short and J 1 base short, with 7 bases between. Germline CDR1 and CDR2: SGDLS and YYNGEE. The chain's CDR3 is CASSEGPNTEAFF. For the CDR3, the DNA is TGTGCCAGCAGCGAGGGACCGAACACTGAAGCTTTCTTT. Based on the CDR3 plus reference TRBV9 and TRBJ1-1, the full variable domain is DSGVTQTPKHLITATGQRVTLRCSPRSGDLSVYWYQQSLDQGLQFLIQYYNGEERAKGNILERFSAQQFPDLHSELNLSSLELGDSALYFCASSEGPNTEAFFGQGTRLTVV.

The chain joins TRBV21-1 to TRBJ2-7. TRBV21-1 is a listed pseudogene. CDR3 length: 14 residues. CDR3 region: CASSSRAEGYEQYV. CDR3 DNA sequence: TGTGCCAGCAGCAGCAGGGCAGAGGGGTACGAGCAGTACGTC.

The chain carries TRBV5-1 and TRBJ1-6; TRBD1 agrees at 7 bases. The germline V gene has CDR1 SGHRS and CDR2 YFSETQ. CDR3 size: 15 residues. The junction had 10 bases not matched to a gene; V was cut back by 3 bases and J by 10 bases. The CDR3 protein is CASSSEPGTESPLHF. The CDR3 DNA sequence: TGCGCCAGCAGCTCAGAGCCTGGGACAGAATCACCCCTCCACTTT.

CDR3 residues: CASSPTQGPKFF. The DNA of the CDR3 is TGTGCCAGCAGCCCTACGCAGGGCCCAAAGTTCTTC. The chain uses TRBV11-1 and TRBJ2-1, with a tentative D call TRBD1 (5 bases). Germline values: CDR1 SGHAT, CDR2 FQDESV (reference sequence). This CDR3 spans 12 amino acids. V lost 5 bases to trimming and J lost 14 bases, with 16 bases between them.

The count of this clone is one. The V call is TRBV5-4, the J call TRBJ1-6, with 7 bases lining up with TRBD1. CDR3 length: 16 amino acids. The germline V gene has CDR1 SGHNT and CDR2 YYREEE (reference sequence). V lost 1 base and J lost 5; bases outside the gene matches: 6. CDR3 sequence reads: CASSLNQGGNNSPLHF. The CDR3 DNA sequence: TGTGCCAGCAGCTTGAATCAGGGGGGGAATAATTCACCCCTCCACTTT.

The V and J genes are TRBV5-1 and TRBJ1-1, with D tentatively TRBD1 (6 bases). The CDR3 has 14 residues. V lost 4 bases and J 1 base, leaving 11 bases between the germline ends. The V gene's germline CDR1 is SGHRS and CDR2 YFSETQ. CDR3 in amino acids: CASSTGHSNTEAFF. DNA for the CDR3: TGCGCCAGCAGCACGGGACACTCGAACACTGAAGCTTTCTTT.

This chain joins TRBV5-8 and TRBJ2-1, with no clear D. This CDR3 is built from 11 residues. Per the germline V gene, CDR1 is SGHTS and CDR2 is YDEGEE. With 5 bases removed from V and 3 bases from J, the gap between germline ends came to 3 bases. The CDR3 spells CASSYYNEQFF. DNA of the CDR3: TGTGCCAGCAGTTACTACAATGAGCAGTTCTTC. The entire variable domain, with the rest obtained from reference TRBV5-8 and TRBJ2-1, is as follows: EAGVTQSPTHLIKTRGQQATLRCSPISGHTSVYWYQQALGLGLQFLLWYDEGEERNRGNFPPRFSGRQFPNYSSELNVNALELEDSALYLCASSYYNEQFFGPGTRLTVL.

The gene calls are TRBV10-3 and TRBJ2-3, with D perhaps TRBD1 (6 bases). CDR3 length equals 12 residues. The germline V gene encodes CDR1 ENHRY and CDR2 SYGVKD. V was cut by 8 bases and J by 4 bases, with 10 bases left in between. This CDR3 is CAIGQGPDTQYF. In DNA, the CDR3 is TGTGCCATCGGGCAGGGGCCAGATACGCAGTATTTT.

The J gene is TRBJ1-1, the V gene TRBV11-2; 9 nucleotides agree with TRBD1. Germline CDR1 and CDR2: SGHAT and FQNNGV. Trimming took 4 bases from V and 8 from J; bases not matched to a gene: 17. This CDR3 spans 17 amino acids. CDR3 nucleotide sequence: TGTGCCAGCAGCTCACAATTCATTTCCGGGACAGGGAGGGAAGCTTTCTTT. This encodes CASSSQFISGTGREAFF.

The chain has TRBV7-9 and TRBJ1-2; D remains ambiguous. Germline-derived CDR1 and CDR2 are SEHNR and FQNEAQ (reference sequence). This CDR3 comprises 15 residues. V gave up 1 base and J gave up 4 bases, with 13 bases separating them. CDR3: CASSLESDRGYGYTF. As DNA, the CDR3 is TGTGCCAGCAGCTTAGAATCAGACCGAGGCTATGGCTACACCTTC.

J is TRBJ2-4 and V is TRBV5-1; the D gene is possibly TRBD2 (6 bases). There are 16 residues in the CDR3. V lost 0 bases, J lost 4 bases, and 14 bases lay in between. In germline, CDR1 is SGHRS, CDR2 YFSETQ. The CDR3 nucleotides are TGCGCCAGCAGCTTGGATATAGGCGGGGCGAAAAACATTCAGTACTTC. Protein sequence: CASSLDIGGAKNIQYF.